The present TCR beta chain was sequenced within a study of T-cell reconstitution after alpha-beta-depleted transplantation in children. Unique molecular identifiers featured in how the TCRbeta library was prepared. TCRdb analysed the PCR reads with MiXCR anew, one entry per CDR3 protein. The sample lists about 110,000 distinct CDR3 sequences, approximately 6.9% seen once, with approximately 23% in the top ten. Remarks on this clonotype: This clone may be a read error of a much larger clone one base away.

This CDR3 contains 13 residues. The germline V gene has CDR1 MDHEN and CDR2 SYDVKM. V lost 8 bases, J lost 7 bases, and 10 bases stayed unmatched. The rearrangement joins TRBV28 to TRBJ1-2; 7 nucleotides line up with TRBD1. The sequencing here drew on PBMCs, mostly from graft donor cells, taken 360 days after TCRalphabeta/CD19-depleted stem cell transplant. The clonotype originates from a male patient aged 2-10 years who had a stem cell transplant for acute lymphoblastic leukemia, so the T cells may come from the graft donor. CDR3 DNA sequence: TGTGCCAGCGCGTGGGACAGTTATTGTGGCTACACCTTC. Encoded protein: CASAWDSYCGYTF.